The 8 T cell receptor beta chains below come from one sample, sequenced in a study of cytomegalovirus exposure and HLA in healthy donors. PCR primers comprised 60 Vbeta and 13 Jbeta primers. Libraries were prepared by immunoSEQ multiplex PCR; TCRdb keeps only in-frame clonotypes and omits some of them. The table for this sample gives some 130,000 clones. What was sequenced was PBMCs. The receptors come from a man aged 18-30 years in good health and CMV-seronegative.

J is TRBJ2-6 and V is TRBV7-3, with 7 nucleotides matching TRBD2. Per the germline V gene, CDR1 is SGHTA and CDR2 is FQGTGA. Trimming cost V 8 bases and J 4 bases; bases outside gene matches: 5. The CDR3 has 14 residues. The CDR3 sequence is CASQGGAGANVLTF. In DNA form, the CDR3 reads TGTGCCAGCCAGGGAGGGGCCGGGGCCAACGTCCTGACTTTC.

V is TRBV27 and J is TRBJ2-7, with D possibly TRBD1 on 6 matching bases. CDR1 is MNHEY, CDR2 SMNVEV, per germline (reference sequence). V was shortened by 2 bases and J by 2 bases, with 10 bases between the two germline ends. The CDR3 contains 14 residues. CDR3 region: CASSLIPGAYEQYF. DNA for the CDR3: TGTGCCAGCAGTTTAATCCCAGGGGCCTACGAGCAGTACTTC.

The rearrangement uses TRBV18 and TRBJ2-2; 7 positions agree with TRBD1. CDR3 length: 16 residues. V shed 6 bases and J 0 bases; nucleotides not matched to a gene: 7. CDR1 and CDR2 from the germline V gene are KGHSH and LQKENI. The CDR3 DNA follows: TGTGCCAGCTCGTACCGGGACAGAGCGAACACCGGGGAGCTGTTTTTT. This translates into CASSYRDRANTGELFF. Filled out from reference TRBV18 and TRBJ2-2, the complete variable domain reads NAGVMQNPRHLVRRRGQEARLRCSPMKGHSHVYWYRQLPEEGLKFMVYLQKENIIDESGMPKERFSAEFPKEGPSILRIQQVVRGDSAAYFCASSYRDRANTGELFFGEGSRLTVL.

The chain employs TRBV30 and TRBJ2-7; no reliable D call. Germline CDR1 GTSNPN, CDR2 SVGIG (reference sequence). With 3 bases removed from V and 8 bases from J, the gap between germline ends came to 14 bases. The CDR3 contains 12 residues. CDR3 protein: CAWRTEATQQYF. CDR3 in DNA: TGTGCCTGGAGAACCGAGGCAACCCAGCAGTACTTC.

Comments on this clone: Within the sample, other DNA sequences also encode this same CDR3. V and J are TRBV7-6 and TRBJ2-3, with 14 bases that match TRBD2. Unmatched junction bases numbered 12, after V lost 9 bases and J lost 7 bases. The CDR3 runs to 16 residues. The V gene's germline CDR1 is SGHVS and CDR2 FNYEAQ. The CDR3 sequence is CASSPSRLAGGNTQYF. CDR3 nucleotide sequence: TGTGCCAGTAGCCCCAGCCGACTAGCGGGAGGGAATACGCAGTATTTT.

The rearrangement joins TRBV5-4 to TRBJ2-6; D is perhaps TRBD2 (6 bases). The germline V gene encodes CDR1 SGHNT and CDR2 YYREEE (reference sequence). Trimming removed 4 bases at V and 4 bases at J, with 15 bases between. The CDR3 runs to 16 residues. CDR3 DNA: TGTGCCAGCAGCCCCGGTGGAGGGTCCGGGGCCAACGTCCTGACTTTC. This codes for CASSPGGGSGANVLTF.

The DNA of the CDR3 is TGTGCCAGCAGCCCGGACAAGGGTAACGAGCAGTACTTC. Translating gives CASSPDKGNEQYF. The chain is built from TRBV7-3 and TRBJ2-7; D perhaps matches TRBD1 (5 bases). Trimming removed 5 bases from V and 5 bases from J, with 13 bases in between. Looked up from germline, CDR1 is SGHTA and CDR2 is FQGTGA. CDR3 length equals 13 residues. The variable domain in full, with the rest retrieved from reference TRBV7-3 and TRBJ2-7, is GAGVSQTPSNKVTEKGKYVELRCDPISGHTALYWYRQSLGQGPEFLIYFQGTGAADDSGLPNDRFFAVRPEGSVSTLKIQRTERGDSAVYLCASSPDKGNEQYFGPGTRLTVT.

The gene calls are TRBV5-4 and TRBJ2-7, with 14 bases aligning to TRBD2. This CDR3 has 16 residues. Germline V CDR1 and CDR2: SGHNT, YYREEE (reference sequence). Unmatched junction bases numbered 9, after V lost 3 bases and J lost 7 bases. The CDR3 reads CASSWPGLAGVEEQYF. The CDR3 DNA reads TGTGCCAGCAGCTGGCCGGGACTAGCGGGAGTGGAAGAGCAGTACTTC. Drawing the rest from reference TRBV5-4 and TRBJ2-7, the complete variable domain is ETGVTQSPTHLIKTRGQQVTLRCSSQSGHNTVSWYQQALGQGPQFIFQYYREEENGRGNFPPRFSGLQFPNYSSELNVNALELDDSALYLCASSWPGLAGVEEQYFGPGTRLTVT.